This entry features one T cell receptor (beta chain) sequence. The antigen it recognizes is unknown. No much larger clone exists at a distance of one base, and base qualities are not known. This sample is drawn from a study of blood T cell repertoires in COVID-19 (dated by TCRdb to the early 2020s). Notes on the research overall: Samples from collaborators originated in the United States, Italy and Spain and spanned both the acute and convalescent phases of COVID-19. The material from the prospective study consisted of cDNA or gDNA derived from T cells, B-cell-depleted T cells, or PBMCs. Subjects who had been exposed to COVID-19, were actively infected with it, or had recovered from it provided the deeply sampled blood TCRbeta repertoires that made up the dataset. The repertoires were released in a freely available public database meant as a resource for research on the immune response to SARS-CoV-2. Samples came from the ongoing ImmuneRACE study (first 160 participants) plus 1,254 subjects from 6 global collaborators. The sample metadata nearly always contained a de-identified subject ID, COVID-19 status, age in years and sex. Where HLA class I and class II types were available, the types were taken from metadata supplied by the sample provider, not from assay-based typing.

CDR1 and CDR2 are drawn from the germline V gene (reference sequence): SEHNR, FQNEAQ. At the junction V is shortened by 5 bases and J by 7 bases; bases outside the gene matches: 9. The CDR3 starts with the cysteine, ends with the phenylalanine, and has 15 residues. Left in the record is the CDR3 DNA by itself, 45 bases read in frame from the first base. On the study overall, not on this receptor specifically: The quantity of clinical and demographic metadata differed by source and by participant and was supplied without curation.

The collaborating institutions used their own protocols to collect whole blood in K2EDTA tubes. For TCRbeta analysis, collaborators shipped samples as frozen whole blood, isolated PBMCs, or DNA extracted from either of those sample types. TCRbeta CDR3 regions were amplified from genomic DNA by means of the immunoSEQ Assay, a bias-controlled multiplex PCR. The paper's data handling went like this. Within the assay, amplification of reference gene primers was used to estimate how many nucleated cells each sample contained. To quantify the absolute abundance of each unique TCRbeta CDR3 rearrangement, sequence reads were collapsed and filtered. For each sample, productive Simpson clonality was calculated as the square root of Simpson's diversity index across productive rearrangements. TCRdb obtained this table from immuneACCESS and retained in-frame rearrangements with V and J assigned. These tables miss some clones; where compared with another copy, unresolved V genes account for less than half of the shortfall, and the remainder is unexplained. That table supplies the V and J calls and clone size; D and trimming were determined from the DNA. Here the sample has about 180,000 clones; 88% occur a single time. The ten largest clones take up roughly 3.7% of the sample.

Sequenced material: peripheral blood. The chain couples TRBV7-9 to TRBJ1-4, with 8 bases matching TRBD1. This clonotype originated in a woman aged 25 to 39 with acute or convalescent COVID-19. The base sequence is TGTGCCAGCAGCGGAACCGGGACAGGTCGTGAAAAACTGTTTTTT. It translates as CASSGTGTGREKLFF.